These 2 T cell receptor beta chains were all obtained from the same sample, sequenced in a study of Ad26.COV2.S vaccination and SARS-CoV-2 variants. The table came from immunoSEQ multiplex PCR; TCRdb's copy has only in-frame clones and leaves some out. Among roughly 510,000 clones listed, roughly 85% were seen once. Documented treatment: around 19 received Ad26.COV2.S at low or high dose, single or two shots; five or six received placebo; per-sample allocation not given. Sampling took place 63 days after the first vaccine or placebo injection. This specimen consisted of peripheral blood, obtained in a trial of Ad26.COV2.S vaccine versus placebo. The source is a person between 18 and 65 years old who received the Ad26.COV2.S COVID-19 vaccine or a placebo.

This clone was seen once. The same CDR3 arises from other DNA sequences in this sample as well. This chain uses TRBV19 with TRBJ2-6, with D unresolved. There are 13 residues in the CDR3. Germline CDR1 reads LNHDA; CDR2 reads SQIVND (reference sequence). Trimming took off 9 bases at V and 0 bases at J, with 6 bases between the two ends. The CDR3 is CASRSSGANVLTF. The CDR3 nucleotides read TGTGCCAGCCGAAGCTCTGGGGCCAACGTCCTGACTTTC.

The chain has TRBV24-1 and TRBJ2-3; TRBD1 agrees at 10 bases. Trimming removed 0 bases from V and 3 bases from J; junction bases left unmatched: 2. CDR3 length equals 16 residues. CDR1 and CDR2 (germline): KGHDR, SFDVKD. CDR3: CATSDLQGQGTDTQYF. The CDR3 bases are TGTGCCACCAGTGATTTGCAGGGACAGGGGACAGATACGCAGTATTTT.